The entry that follows covers one T cell receptor (beta chain) sequence. The antigen it binds to is not known. Per-base qualities were not stored, and no clone one base away is much larger. The cohort consisted of 650 to 850 healthy bone marrow donors. At the time of sampling, all cohort members were nominally healthy, though unrecorded immune exposures were likely present. CMV serostatus was positive for around 310 and negative for about 55% of the 666 cohort members, and was not recorded for this donor. A peripheral blood sample was collected from each donor, and TCR beta sequencing was performed on peripheral blood mononuclear cells. Genomic DNA extraction from the blood cell samples was performed with the Qiagen DNeasy Blood Extraction Kit. Receptors were amplified or captured by the immunoSEQ multiplex PCR assay. A mixture of 60 forward primers for TCR Vbeta segments and 13 reverse primers for TCR Jbeta segments was used in the multiplex PCR. Amplification of the CDR3 region of rearranged TCR beta genes was performed with a multiplex PCR assay on genomic DNA. On the Illumina HiSeq System, the amplified TCR beta libraries were sequenced as 87-base-pair reads. In the original analysis: A later analysis tallied tens of millions of unique TCR beta chains across the 700 or so repertoires, and some 10 million of those chains were shared by two or more donors. A nearest-neighbor algorithm error-corrected the raw reads and collapsed the reads into unique sequences, merging closely related sequences to remove PCR and sequencing errors. V, D and J gene segments were assigned by aligning CDR3 sequences to IMGT reference sequences. Each retained sequence needed at least a six-nucleotide match to both a V gene segment and a J gene segment. A rearrangement counted as productive if the CDR3 had no stop codons and remained in frame with V and J, and every other rearrangement counted as non-productive. CDR3 was defined according to IMGT convention as the region running from the second conserved V-encoded cysteine to the conserved J-encoded phenylalanine. The earlier analysis of about 560 of the donors excluded any sequence lacking an unambiguous match to a single V gene segment. In an earlier analysis of about 590 of the donors, a V segment was called functional when productive rearrangements were above 56.7%, and segregating when the standard deviation between donors exceeded 5%. A statistical classification framework was built for diagnosing cytomegalovirus status from the catalog of TCR beta chain sequences. V and J gene assignment, in a later analysis, came from comparing TCR nucleotide sequences with IMGT/GENE-DB human TR gene sequences. In a later analysis, CDR3 sequences and most-parsimonious VDJ recombination scenarios were assigned using the TCRdist pipeline. In a later analysis, every TCR beta chain was defined by the combination of its CDR3 amino acid sequence and its V-gene family, and reads without a unique V-gene family were dropped. To address suspected cross-contamination and a sequencing artifact, a later analysis removed roughly 640 highly shared, low-generation-probability nucleotide sequences. In a later analysis, a clonal expansion index was calculated for each public chain from normalized within-repertoire ranks of inferred template counts. A later analysis computed generation probabilities with a VDJ recombination model fitted to out-of-frame rearrangements, and checked the results against IGoR. In a later analysis, hypergeometric tests were used to score TCR-TCR, TCR-HLA and TCR-CMV co-occurrence, with a repertoire-size bias correction applied to TCR pairs. False discovery rates were estimated in a later analysis by permuting HLA or CMV assignments 20 times. A later analysis grouped co-occurring TCRs with DBSCAN, adding TCRdist sequence similarity when clustering within HLA-allele-positive subsets. Repertoires with fewer than 30,000 or more than 120,000 public chains were left out of co-occurrence clustering, as were about five repertoires with anomalous nucleotide sharing. The table comes from immuneACCESS by way of TCRdb, which keeps in-frame sequences with V and J called. Part of the clones is missing from these tables; in studies checked, under half for an unresolved V gene and the rest for unknown reasons. The V and J calls and clone size were taken over from that table, and D and trimming were inferred from the DNA. For this sample there are just under 70,000 clones; 75% to 90% appear just once. The ten biggest clones cover about 6.5% of the sample.

From V the trimming removes 9 bases and from J it removes 10 bases, while the gene matches leave 11 bases of the junction unaccounted for. Per the germline V gene, WSHSY is the CDR1 and SAAADI is the CDR2. The CDR3 contains 15 residues, cysteine and phenylalanine counted. Here the CDR3 DNA is all that survives: 45 bases in frame from base 1. The data are from a study of cytomegalovirus exposure and HLA in healthy donors (dated by TCRdb to about 2017). About the investigation overall: An earlier analysis of approximately 590 of the donors reported roughly 300 Gb of sequence data and about 100 million unique TCR beta sequences from about 180 million T cells. Around 300 gigabases of sequencing data and tens of millions of unique TCR sequences were included in an early release covering several hundred HLA-typed donors. Of the roughly 400 genotyped donors, approximately 82% fell in the genetic ancestry cluster associated with self-reported Caucasian donors. The aim of the study was to test whether cataloging public T cell receptors could identify signatures of past pathogen exposure. The study used immunosequencing to profile the T cell repertoires of around 600 subjects and linked those repertoires to cytomegalovirus serostatus. A separate validation cohort of approximately 120 different subjects was used in addition to the roughly 620-subject first cohort. To predict cytomegalovirus infection status, the study brought together high-throughput TCR immunosequencing, statistical association of individual TCRs with disease status, and machine learning. A later analysis re-analyzed previously published TCR beta repertoires from 666 donors and added high-resolution HLA genotyping to study TCR occurrence patterns. Rather than drawing on any new phenotypic data, the later analysis identified candidate immune exposures from TCR beta sequences and the way those sequences occurred across donors. In an earlier analysis of 500 to 650 of the donors, high-throughput TCR beta sequencing was used to judge whether each TCR beta V gene segment behaved as functional or pseudogenic. Donor age, sex, ethnicity and CMV serostatus were compiled alongside the repertoire data. In a later genetic analysis, genome-wide SNP genotypes for about three fifths of the roughly 670 donors were used, and that subset was treated as a discovery cohort. Every repertoire in the discovery cohort had been generated on one and the same sequencing platform. Both class I and class II loci were covered by HLA typing, at four-digit resolution. The number of typed donors differed by locus: roughly 629-630 for A, B, C, DRB1 and DQB1; 522 for DQA1; some 590 for DPA1; and some 450 for DPB1. Four or five DR-DQ haplotypes were treated as single units for association and clustering because of strong linkage in the cohort. Among almost 400 genotyped donors of the cohort, an average of about 240,000 unique TCR beta nucleotide sequences were sequenced per donor, around 20% of them non-productive.

The full study reports these points: The sequencing pipeline was judged likely to have produced a cluster of highly shared sequence variants as a technical artifact. In a later analysis, most CMV-associated TCR beta chains were found to appear HLA-restricted, with HLA associations seemingly driven largely by CMV exposure. For the cohort, immune exposure information was limited to CMV serostatus. HLA typing was unavailable for some donors at each locus, so association tests used only the typed subset. A later genetic analysis reported fewer N-insertions in productive TCRs among donors in an Asian-associated ancestry cluster than the roughly 700-donor mean. Over 15 rarely observed V segments, including chromosome 9 orphons, were excluded from the earlier analysis of some 590 of the donors because counts were too low. A further reported finding was that TCR beta sequences accurately predicted the HLA-A and HLA-B alleles for most subjects in the first cohort. Only TCR beta chains were sequenced in this cohort, and the absence of alpha or paired-chain data limited detectable features. In a later analysis, HLA-associated TCR beta chains showed more clonal expansion and lower generation probabilities than non-associated chains that were equally common. Broadly in line with IMGT annotations, most TCR beta V segments showed up in productive rearrangements about 87% or about 30% of the time in an earlier analysis of some 590 of the donors. Assigning TCR associations to individual alleles was difficult when HLA alleles, especially DR and DQ, strongly co-occurred. The study gave a list of roughly 150 TCR beta chains associated with cytomegalovirus. In a later analysis, about 16,000 TCR beta sequences were associated with specific HLA alleles at a false discovery rate of 0.05. Across donors, most TCR sequences were observed very rarely, whereas some public TCRs were present in many individuals. In a later analysis, TCR association rates were found to vary across HLA loci, with the most associated TCRs seen for DRB1 alleles and the fewest for HLA-C alleles. In vitro tests confirmed that three of the cytomegalovirus-associated TCR beta chains recognize cytomegalovirus antigens. Some IMGT-functional V segments, including TRBV6-2 and TRBV6-3, could not be told apart with the 87-base-pair reads, so those segments were excluded. The classifier was reported to diagnose cytomegalovirus status with high specificity and sensitivity in both the original cohort and the validation cohort. An association between a missense DCLRE1C variant and V-gene and J-gene trimming of TCR beta chains was found in a later genetic analysis and replicated in an independent cohort. Several of the top co-occurrence clusters appeared to be linked to parvovirus B19, influenza, CMV and Epstein-Barr virus, according to a later analysis. Sequencing depth was assumed to be roughly uniform across donors in the presence/absence analyses, though that assumption may not hold. Correlated functional status among segregating V segments might reflect linkage disequilibrium, but an unknown experimental factor could not be ruled out. The authors suggested that the approach could potentially be extended to other disease states and immunological phenotypes.

The sequence links TRBV10-2 to TRBJ2-1; a stretch of 14 junction bases matches TRBD2. Source material: PBMCs. This receptor was identified in a human donor in good health. This receptor carries the CDR3 CASHPGTSGSSEQFF. The nucleotide sequence is TGCGCCAGTCACCCCGGGACTAGCGGGAGCTCAGAGCAGTTCTTC.